The 8 T cell receptor beta chains below come from one sample, sequenced in a study of cytomegalovirus exposure and HLA in healthy donors. 60 Vbeta and 13 Jbeta primers were used in PCR. Only in-frame clones appear in the TCRdb table, and some are missing; sequencing was by immunoSEQ multiplex PCR. The top ten hold roughly 3.5% of the sample, which has roughly 100,000 clones, 55% to 80% seen once. Sequenced input: PBMCs. The receptors were gathered from a man aged 35 to 55 in good health and CMV-seronegative.

The chain employs TRBV18 and TRBJ2-1; perhaps TRBD2 as D (6 bases). Looked up from germline, CDR1 is KGHSH and CDR2 is LQKENI. The CDR3 consists of 16 residues. V dropped 2 bases and J dropped 0 bases, with 11 bases sitting between them. This CDR3 is CASSPKEGYSYNEQFF. As DNA, the CDR3 is TGTGCCAGCTCACCAAAGGAGGGGTACTCCTACAATGAGCAGTTCTTC.

This clone was detected only once. This chain links TRBV5-6 with TRBJ1-4, with D maybe TRBD1 (5 bases). V lost 1 base and J lost 0, with 7 bases in between. Per germline, CDR1 SGHDT and CDR2 YYEEEE. The CDR3 length is 15 residues. In DNA form, the CDR3 reads TGTGCCAGCAGCTTGTCAGGGACAACTAATGAAAAACTGTTTTTT. Translated: CASSLSGTTNEKLFF.

CDR3 bases: TGTGCCAGCAGCTTACTACGACAGCCCAATTCACCCCTCCACTTT. Protein: CASSLLRQPNSPLHF. This chain connects TRBV11-2 to TRBJ1-6, with D perhaps matching TRBD1 (5 bases). V was shortened by 2 bases and J by 7 bases, with 12 bases between the two germline ends. This CDR3 is built from 15 residues. Germline V gene data show CDR1 as SGHAT and CDR2 as FQNNGV.

The chain recombines TRBV20-1 with TRBJ2-4; D remains unclear. Germline V gene lookup returns CDR1 DFQATT and CDR2 SNEGSKA (reference sequence). The CDR3 sequence is 10 residues long. V lost 5 bases and J lost 7, with 6 bases in between. CDR3 coding DNA: TGCAGTGCTGGTCGGAACATTCAGTACTTC. This encodes CSAGRNIQYF.

This clone showed up just a few times. At the DNA level, this CDR3 is encoded by other sequences in the same sample as well. This rearrangement joins TRBV2 to TRBJ2-5; 12 bases map to TRBD2. The CDR3 extends over 15 amino acids. The germline CDR1 and CDR2 sequences are SNHLY and FYNNEI. With 4 bases clipped from V and 1 base from J, the junction kept 1 base outside the gene matches. CDR3 coding DNA: TGTGCCAGCAGTGGACTAGCGGGGGCCCAAGAGACCCAGTACTTC. This sequence encodes CASSGLAGAQETQYF.

This chain joins TRBV4-1 and TRBJ1-2; 10 bases match TRBD1. CDR1 MGHRA and CDR2 YSYEKL come from the germline V gene. V shed 2 bases and J 4 bases; nucleotides not matched to a gene: 10. The length of the CDR3 is 17 residues. CDR3 amino acids: CASSQRQGATLGYGYTF. In nucleotides, the CDR3 is TGCGCCAGCAGCCAACGACAGGGGGCGACACTCGGCTATGGCTACACCTTC.

The chain is built from TRBV15 and TRBJ2-7; 7 bases fit TRBD2. V shed 8 bases, J shed 4 bases, and the junction held 5 bases outside the gene matches. This CDR3 has 12 residues. Looked up from germline, CDR1 is LNHNV and CDR2 is YYDKDF (reference sequence). In DNA, the CDR3 is TGTGCCACCGGGCCGGGGGGTTACGAGCAGTACTTC. Its translation: CATGPGGYEQYF.

This chain joins TRBV13 and TRBJ2-3; TRBD2 matches at 9 bases. CDR1 and CDR2 from the germline V gene are PRHDT and FYEKMQ (reference sequence). CDR3 length: 16 amino acids. V was pared by 1 base and J by 3 bases, with 5 bases of the junction left unmatched. DNA for the CDR3: TGTGCCAGCAGCTTAGTCGCGGGGGGGCCGACAGATACGCAGTATTTT. Translated, it gives CASSLVAGGPTDTQYF.